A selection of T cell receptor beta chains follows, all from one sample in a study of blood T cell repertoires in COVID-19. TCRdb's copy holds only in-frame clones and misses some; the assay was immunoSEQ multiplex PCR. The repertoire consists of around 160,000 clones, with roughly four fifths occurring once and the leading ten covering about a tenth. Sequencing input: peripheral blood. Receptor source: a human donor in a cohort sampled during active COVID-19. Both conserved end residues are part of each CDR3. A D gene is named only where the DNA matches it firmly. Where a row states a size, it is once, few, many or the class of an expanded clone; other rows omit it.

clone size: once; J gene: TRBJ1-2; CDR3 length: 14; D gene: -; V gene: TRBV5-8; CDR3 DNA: TGTGCCAGCAGCTTTCGGGGGGCTAACTATGGCTACACCTTC; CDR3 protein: CASSFRGANYGYTF
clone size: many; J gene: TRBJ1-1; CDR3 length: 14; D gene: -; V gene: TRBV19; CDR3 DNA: TGTGCCAGTAGTACCAGGGGTGCTGGCACTGAAGCTTTCTTT; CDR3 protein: CASSTRGAGTEAFF
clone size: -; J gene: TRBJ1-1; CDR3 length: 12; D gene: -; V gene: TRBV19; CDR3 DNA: TGTGCCAGCTCCACTTTGAGAACTGAAGCTTTCTTT; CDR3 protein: CASSTLRTEAFF
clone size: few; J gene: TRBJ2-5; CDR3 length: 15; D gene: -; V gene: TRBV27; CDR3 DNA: TGTGCCAGCAGTTTCTTATCTCACGGCGGGGAGACCCAGTACTTC; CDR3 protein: CASSFLSHGGETQYF
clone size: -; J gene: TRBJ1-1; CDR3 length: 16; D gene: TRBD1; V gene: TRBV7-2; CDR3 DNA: TGTGCCAGCAGCCTACAGGGGGGAAATATGAACACTGAAGCTTTCTTT; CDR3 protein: CASSLQGGNMNTEAFF
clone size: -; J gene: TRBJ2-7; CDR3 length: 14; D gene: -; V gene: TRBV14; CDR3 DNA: TGTGCCAGCAGCCAGCGACTAGTATCCGCCGAGCAGTACTTC; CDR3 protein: CASSQRLVSAEQYF
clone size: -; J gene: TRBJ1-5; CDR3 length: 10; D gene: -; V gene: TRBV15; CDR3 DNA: TGTGCCACCCCAAATCAGCCCCAGCATTTT; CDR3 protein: CATPNQPQHF
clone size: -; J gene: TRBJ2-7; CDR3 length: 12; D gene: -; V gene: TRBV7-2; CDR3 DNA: TGTGCCAGCAGCGAACAGTCCTACGAGCAGTACTTC; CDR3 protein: CASSEQSYEQYF
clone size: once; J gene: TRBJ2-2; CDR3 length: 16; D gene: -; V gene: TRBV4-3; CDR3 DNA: TGCGCCAGCAGCCAAGATGTCGGGGTGGTTACCGGGGAGCTGTTTTTT; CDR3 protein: CASSQDVGVVTGELFF
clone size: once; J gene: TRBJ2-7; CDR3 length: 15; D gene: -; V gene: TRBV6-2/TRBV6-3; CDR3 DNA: TGTGCCAGCGGTTTCTCTAGGGCAGACTACTACGAGCAGTACTTC; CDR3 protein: CASGFSRADYYEQYF
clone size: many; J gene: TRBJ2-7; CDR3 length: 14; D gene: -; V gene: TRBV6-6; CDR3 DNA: TGTGCCAGCAGTTACGTCCACCTAGAGGTCGAGCAGTACTTC; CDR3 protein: CASSYVHLEVEQYF
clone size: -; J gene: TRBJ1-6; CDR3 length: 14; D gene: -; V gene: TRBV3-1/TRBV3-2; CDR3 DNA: TGTGCCAGCAGCCAAGAGGCGGGTGGTTCACCCCTCCACTTT; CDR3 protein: CASSQEAGGSPLHF
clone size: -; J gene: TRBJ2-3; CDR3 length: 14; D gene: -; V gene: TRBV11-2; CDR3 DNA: TGTGCCAGCAACCCTATGACTAGTTCAGATACGCAGTATTTT; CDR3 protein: CASNPMTSSDTQYF
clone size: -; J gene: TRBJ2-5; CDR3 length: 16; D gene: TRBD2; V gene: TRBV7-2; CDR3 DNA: TGTGCCAGCAGCCCGGATCTAGCGGGGGGTTCAGAGACCCAGTACTTC; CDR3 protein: CASSPDLAGGSETQYF
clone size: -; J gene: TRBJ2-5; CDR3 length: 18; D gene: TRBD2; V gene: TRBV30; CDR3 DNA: TGTGCCTGGAGTCCCGCTCTGACTAGCGGCCGGGGGCAAGAGACCCAGTACTTC; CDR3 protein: CAWSPALTSGRGQETQYF
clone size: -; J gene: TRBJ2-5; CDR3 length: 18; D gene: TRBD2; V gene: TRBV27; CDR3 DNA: TGTGCCAGCAGTAAACTCCCCCCCCTAGCGGGGGCTCAAGAGACCCAGTACTTC; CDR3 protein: CASSKLPPLAGAQETQYF
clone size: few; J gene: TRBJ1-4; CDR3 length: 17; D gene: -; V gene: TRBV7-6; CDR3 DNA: TGTGCCAGCAGCCCCTCGAGGGTGGGCTTTACTAATGAAAAACTGTTTTTT; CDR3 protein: CASSPSRVGFTNEKLFF
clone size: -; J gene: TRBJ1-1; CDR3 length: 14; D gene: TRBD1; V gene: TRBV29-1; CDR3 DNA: TGCAGCGTCGACAGGGGGTCACTGAAGACTGAAGCTTTCTTT; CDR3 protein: CSVDRGSLKTEAFF
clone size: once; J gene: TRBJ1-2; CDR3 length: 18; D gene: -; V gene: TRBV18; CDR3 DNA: TGTGCCAGCTCACCCCCGGGACACGCAACCGCCTTACTCTATGGCTACACCTTC; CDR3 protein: CASSPPGHATALLYGYTF
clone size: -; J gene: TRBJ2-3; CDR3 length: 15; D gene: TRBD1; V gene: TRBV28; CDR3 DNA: TGTGCCAGCAGTACCCGGACAGGGGACACAGATACGCAGTATTTT; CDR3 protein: CASSTRTGDTDTQYF
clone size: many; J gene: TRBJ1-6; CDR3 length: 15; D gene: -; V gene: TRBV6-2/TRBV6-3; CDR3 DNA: TGTGCCAGCAGTTATTCAGGGGCGGACAATTCACCCCTCCACTTT; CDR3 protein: CASSYSGADNSPLHF
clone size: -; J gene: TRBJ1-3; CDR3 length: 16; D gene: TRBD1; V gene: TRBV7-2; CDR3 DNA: TGTGCCAGCAGCTCCTGGACAGGGTCTTTTGGAAACACCATATATTTT; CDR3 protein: CASSSWTGSFGNTIYF
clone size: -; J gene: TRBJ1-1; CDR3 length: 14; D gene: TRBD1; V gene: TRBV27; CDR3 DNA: TGTGCCAGCAGTGTCGACAGGGGGATCACTGAAGCTTTCTTT; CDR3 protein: CASSVDRGITEAFF
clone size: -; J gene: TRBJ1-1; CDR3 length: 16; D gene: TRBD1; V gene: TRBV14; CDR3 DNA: TGTGCCAGCAGTGATGGAGGGGGCCCGGACGGCACTGAAGCTTTCTTT; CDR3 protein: CASSDGGGPDGTEAFF
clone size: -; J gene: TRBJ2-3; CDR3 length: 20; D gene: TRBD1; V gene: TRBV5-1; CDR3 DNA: TGCGCCAGCAGCCAGTCCTGGGGGGGACAGGGGTTGACTAGCACAGATACGCAGTATTTT; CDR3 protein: CASSQSWGGQGLTSTDTQYF
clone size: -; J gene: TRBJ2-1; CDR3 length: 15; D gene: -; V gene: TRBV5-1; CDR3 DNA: TGCGCCAGCAGCTTGGCCCTCGGCGGTTACAATGAGCAGTTCTTC; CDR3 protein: CASSLALGGYNEQFF